This T cell receptor beta chain was sequenced during a study of cytomegalovirus exposure and HLA in healthy donors. Study results and caveats: Further analysis was carried out later, and it showed several of the most significant clusters appearing linked to common viral pathogens. Within an earlier analysis, most TCR beta V segments proved productive either about 87% or about 30% of the time. Later analysis indicated greater clonal expansion among HLA-associated TCR beta chains than among equally common other chains.

The PCR was carried out with 60 Vbeta primers and 13 Jbeta primers. Sequencing was performed with immunoSEQ multiplex PCR; in TCRdb, only in-frame clones are kept and a portion is missing. This repertoire shows approximately 170,000 clones, 75% to 85% found once; its top ten account for roughly 7.3%. The donors (healthy individuals) were bone marrow donors. Looked up from germline, CDR1 is SEHNR and CDR2 is FQNEAQ (reference sequence). The CDR3 consists of 12 residues. The table lists this clone with a few counts. Antigen unknown. A read error may account for a junction end that differs from germline. J is TRBJ2-2 and V is TRBV7-9; unclear D gene. The sample comprised PBMCs. The clonotype was recovered from a male donor in good health and CMV-seropositive. This CDR3 reads CSSSLSAGELFF. The CDR3 DNA reads as TGTTCCAGCAGCTTATCTGCCGGGGAGCTGTTTTTT.